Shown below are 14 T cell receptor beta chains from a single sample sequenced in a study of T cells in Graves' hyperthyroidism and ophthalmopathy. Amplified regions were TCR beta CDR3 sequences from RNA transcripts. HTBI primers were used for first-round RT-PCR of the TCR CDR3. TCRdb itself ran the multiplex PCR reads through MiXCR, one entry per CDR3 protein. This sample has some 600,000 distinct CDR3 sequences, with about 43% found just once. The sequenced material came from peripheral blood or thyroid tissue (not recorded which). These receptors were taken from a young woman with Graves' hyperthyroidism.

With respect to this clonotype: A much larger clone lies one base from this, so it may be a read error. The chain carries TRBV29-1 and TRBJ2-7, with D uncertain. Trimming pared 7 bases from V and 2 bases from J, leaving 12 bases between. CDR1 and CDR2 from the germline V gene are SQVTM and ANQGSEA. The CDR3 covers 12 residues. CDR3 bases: TGCAGCGGGTCGAGTGGGGCCTACGAGCAGTACTTC. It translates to CSGSSGAYEQYF.

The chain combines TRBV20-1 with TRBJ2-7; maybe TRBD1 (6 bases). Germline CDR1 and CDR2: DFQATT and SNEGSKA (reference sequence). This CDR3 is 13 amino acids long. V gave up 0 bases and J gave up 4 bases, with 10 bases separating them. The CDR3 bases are TGCAGTGCTAGAGAGACAGGACTTTACGAGCAGTACTTC. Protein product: CSARETGLYEQYF.

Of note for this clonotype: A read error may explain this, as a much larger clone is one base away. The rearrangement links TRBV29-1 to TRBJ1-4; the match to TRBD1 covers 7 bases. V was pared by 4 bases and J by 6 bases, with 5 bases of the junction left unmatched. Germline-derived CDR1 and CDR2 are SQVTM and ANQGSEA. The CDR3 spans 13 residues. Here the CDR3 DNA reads TGCAGCGTTGGGACAGGCGGACATGAAAAACTGTTTTTT. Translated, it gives CSVGTGGHEKLFF.

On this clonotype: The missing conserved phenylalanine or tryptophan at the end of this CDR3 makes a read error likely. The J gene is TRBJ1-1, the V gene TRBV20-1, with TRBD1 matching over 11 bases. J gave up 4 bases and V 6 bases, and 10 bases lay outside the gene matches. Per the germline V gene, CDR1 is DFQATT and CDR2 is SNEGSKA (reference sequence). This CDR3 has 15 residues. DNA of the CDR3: TGCAGTGCCTCTTTGGGGGACAGGGGGGGCACTGAAGCTTTCCTT. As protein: CSASLGDRGGTEAFL.

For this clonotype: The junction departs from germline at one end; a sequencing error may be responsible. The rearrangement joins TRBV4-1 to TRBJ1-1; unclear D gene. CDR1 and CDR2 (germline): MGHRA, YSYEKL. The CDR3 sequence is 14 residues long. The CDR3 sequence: CASSQGTLNIEAFF. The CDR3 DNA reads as TGCGCCAGCAGCCAAGGCACTTTGAACATTGAAGCTTTCTTT.

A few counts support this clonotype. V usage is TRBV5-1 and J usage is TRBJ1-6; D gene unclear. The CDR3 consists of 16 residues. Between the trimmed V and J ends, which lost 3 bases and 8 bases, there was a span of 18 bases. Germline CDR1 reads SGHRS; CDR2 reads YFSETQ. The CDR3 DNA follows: TGCGCCAGCAGCTCAGGCTATCAAGATCTCGATTCACCCCTCCACTTT. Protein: CASSSGYQDLDSPLHF. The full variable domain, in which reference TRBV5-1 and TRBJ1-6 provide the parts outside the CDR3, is KAGVTQTPRYLIKTRGQQVTLSCSPISGHRSVSWYQQTPGQGLQFLFEYFSETQRNKGNFPGRFSGRQFSNSRSEMNVSTLELGDSALYLCASSSGYQDLDSPLHFGNGTRLTVT.

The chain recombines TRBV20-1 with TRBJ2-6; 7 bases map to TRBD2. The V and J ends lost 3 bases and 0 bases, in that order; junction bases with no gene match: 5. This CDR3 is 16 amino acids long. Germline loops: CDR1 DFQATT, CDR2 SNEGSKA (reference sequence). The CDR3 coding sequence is TGCAGTGCTAGTCTAGCGGAGAGCTCTGGGGCCAACGTCCTGACTTTC. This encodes CSASLAESSGANVLTF.

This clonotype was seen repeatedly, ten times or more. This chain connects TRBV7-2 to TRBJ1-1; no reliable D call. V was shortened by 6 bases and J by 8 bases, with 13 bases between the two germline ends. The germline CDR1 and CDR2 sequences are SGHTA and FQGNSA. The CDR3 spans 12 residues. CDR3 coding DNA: TGTGCCAGCAGTCCTAGGGTTCGCGAAGCTTTCTTT. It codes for CASSPRVREAFF.

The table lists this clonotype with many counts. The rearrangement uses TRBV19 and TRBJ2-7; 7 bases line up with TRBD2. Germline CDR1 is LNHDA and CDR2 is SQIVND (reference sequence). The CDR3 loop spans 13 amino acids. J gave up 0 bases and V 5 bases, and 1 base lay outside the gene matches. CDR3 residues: CASSGGSSYEQYF. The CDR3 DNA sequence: TGTGCCAGTAGTGGCGGGAGCTCCTACGAGCAGTACTTC.

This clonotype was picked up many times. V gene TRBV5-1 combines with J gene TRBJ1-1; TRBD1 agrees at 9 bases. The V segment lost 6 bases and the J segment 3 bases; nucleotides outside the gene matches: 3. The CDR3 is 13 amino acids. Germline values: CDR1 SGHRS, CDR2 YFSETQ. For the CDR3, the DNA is TGCGCCAGCAACGGACAGGGGCACACTGAAGCTTTCTTT. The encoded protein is CASNGQGHTEAFF.

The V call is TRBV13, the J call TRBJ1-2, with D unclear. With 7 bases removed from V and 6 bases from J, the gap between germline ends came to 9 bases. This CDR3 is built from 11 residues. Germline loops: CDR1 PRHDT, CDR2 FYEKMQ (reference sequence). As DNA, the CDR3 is TGTGCCAGCAAAAACGGGGATGGCTACACCTTC. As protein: CASKNGDGYTF.

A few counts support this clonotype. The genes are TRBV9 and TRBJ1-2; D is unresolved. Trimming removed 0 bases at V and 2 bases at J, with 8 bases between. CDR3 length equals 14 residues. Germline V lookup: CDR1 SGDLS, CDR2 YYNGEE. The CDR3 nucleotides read TGTGCCAGCAGCGTAGATAAAGGGAACTATGGCTACACCTTC. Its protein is CASSVDKGNYGYTF.

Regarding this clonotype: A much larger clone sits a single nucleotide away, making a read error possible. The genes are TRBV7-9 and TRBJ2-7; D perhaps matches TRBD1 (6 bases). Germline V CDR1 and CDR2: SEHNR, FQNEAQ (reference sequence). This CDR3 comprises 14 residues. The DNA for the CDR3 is TGTGCCCGCAGCGAGGACAGCAGCTCCTACGAGCAGTACTTC. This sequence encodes CARSEDSSSYEQYF.

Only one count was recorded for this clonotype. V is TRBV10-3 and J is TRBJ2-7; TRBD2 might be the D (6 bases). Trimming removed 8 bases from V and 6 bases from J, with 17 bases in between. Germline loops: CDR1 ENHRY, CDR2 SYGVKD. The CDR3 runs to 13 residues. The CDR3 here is CAIRRGEVAEQYF. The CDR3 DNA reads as TGTGCCATCCGGCGGGGAGAGGTGGCCGAGCAGTACTTC.